This T cell receptor beta chain was captured in a study of T cells in tuberculosis. Whole-study findings and limits: Some low-affinity tetramer-binding T cells may be absent from this sample.

V dropped 2 bases and J dropped 9; count of bases not matched to a gene: 7. CDR1 and CDR2 from the germline V gene are LNHDA and SQIVND (reference sequence). This CDR3 comprises 15 residues. Sequencing used immunoSEQ multiplex PCR; TCRdb keeps in-frame clones, though not all of them. The sample lists about 59,000 clones, 80% to 85% occurring once. Sorting used thawed, overnight-rested PBMC stained with anti-CD3, a viability dye and GMM-loaded CD1B tetramer. The CD1B tetramers carried C32 glucose monomycolate purified from Rhodococcus equi. Each donor contributed roughly 100,000 sorted tetramer-negative cells.

Sequenced sample: CD1b-GMM tetramer-negative cells sorted from PBMCs. The TCR was taken from an adult woman with latent tuberculosis. The rearrangement uses TRBV19 and TRBJ1-5; 10 positions agree with TRBD1. CDR3 coding DNA: TGTGCCAGTAGTATACCGGGACAGGGGCATCGGCCCCAGCATTTT. As protein: CASSIPGQGHRPQHF.